This T cell receptor (beta chain) was recovered during a study of control samples from healthy donors and cancer patients. Only in-frame clones appear in the TCRdb table, and some are missing; sequencing was by immunoSEQ multiplex PCR. This table has about 180,000 clones, just over 90% appearing once. Sequenced input: blood. The TCR was taken from a man aged 25-40 years in good health.

DNA of the CDR3: TGTGCCAGCAGCTTAACAGGTGCTAACACTGAAGCTTTCTTT. Translating it yields CASSLTGANTEAFF. The chain combines TRBV5-4 with TRBJ1-1, with a weak D call TRBD1 (5 bases). The V end lost 2 bases, the J end lost 2 bases, and 10 bases lay between the germline ends. CDR1 is SGHNT, CDR2 YYREEE, per germline (reference sequence). The CDR3 is 14 amino acids. Together with reference TRBV5-4 and TRBJ1-1, the CDR3 gives the full variable domain: ETGVTQSPTHLIKTRGQQVTLRCSSQSGHNTVSWYQQALGQGPQFIFQYYREEENGRGNFPPRFSGLQFPNYSSELNVNALELDDSALYLCASSLTGANTEAFFGQGTRLTVV.